Shown below are 6 T cell receptor beta chains from a single sample sequenced in a study of shared clonotypes between healthy human individuals. Clones were read by immunoSEQ multiplex PCR, and TCRdb kept only the in-frame ones, dropping some. The repertoire consists of hundreds of thousands of clones, with under 80% occurring once and the leading ten covering more than 1.5%. Sequencing was done on a sample of memory CD4+ T cells sorted from blood. Sample subset: CD45RA-negative fraction. The receptors were gathered from a woman in her thirties in good health.

The rearrangement joins TRBV6-1 to TRBJ2-7; no firm D call. From germline, CDR1 is MNHNS and CDR2 SASEGT. The CDR3 covers 14 residues. V was trimmed by 6 bases and J by 0 bases, leaving 12 bases between them. CDR3 DNA sequence: TGTGCCAGCAGAGCCATCCAAAGCTCCTACGAGCAGTACTTC. It is translated as CASRAIQSSYEQYF.

This chain joins TRBV4-2 and TRBJ2-3; 10 bases match TRBD1. Trimming cost V 5 bases and J 5 bases; bases outside gene matches: 4. The CDR3 is 14 amino acids. The V gene's germline CDR1 is LGHNA and CDR2 YNFKEQ. CDR3 in DNA: TGTGCCAGCAGCAAGACAGGGGGCTTAGATACGCAGTATTTT. Translating it yields CASSKTGGLDTQYF.

This chain uses TRBV7-2 with TRBJ2-3; D remains ambiguous. V was trimmed by 2 bases and J by 4 bases, leaving 7 bases between them. Germline CDR1 is SGHTA and CDR2 is FQGNSA. The CDR3 length is 13 residues. This CDR3 is CASSLYRADTQYF. The CDR3 DNA sequence: TGTGCCAGCAGCTTATACCGGGCAGATACGCAGTATTTT.

The rearrangement uses TRBV10-3 and TRBJ2-1, with 10 bases aligning to TRBD2. Germline CDR1 ENHRY, CDR2 SYGVKD. Trimming cost V 2 bases and J 7 bases; bases outside gene matches: 11. This CDR3 is 17 amino acids long. For the CDR3, the DNA is TGTGCCATCAGTGAGCCGGGGACTAGCGTGGGATTGAATGAGCAGTTCTTC. This encodes CAISEPGTSVGLNEQFF.

The chain employs TRBV5-5 and TRBJ1-1; weak D call: TRBD1 (6 bases). This CDR3 contains 14 residues. The V and J ends lost 0 bases and 4 bases respectively, with 10 bases between them. Germline CDR1 reads SGHKS; CDR2 reads YYEKEE (reference sequence). In nucleotides, the CDR3 is TGTGCCAGCAGCTTGGGGGGGCCTGCCACTGAAGCTTTCTTT. Translated, it gives CASSLGGPATEAFF.

The table lists this clone with a count of one. The chain uses TRBV5-4 and TRBJ2-1; D unresolved. The germline V gene has CDR1 SGHNT and CDR2 YYREEE (reference sequence). The V end was cut by 3 bases, the J end by 5 bases, with 3 bases between. CDR3 size: 11 residues. The CDR3 DNA reads as TGTGCCAGCAGCTGGGACAATGAGCAGTTCTTC. It is translated as CASSWDNEQFF.